This T cell receptor beta chain comes out of a study of T cells after yellow fever vaccination (dated by TCRdb to between 2017 and 2020). At the level of the whole study: The SMART-Seq v4 Ultra Low Input RNA kit was used to prepare libraries from fractions with low cell numbers. To track T-cell clones before and after primary and booster YFV17D yellow fever vaccination, bulk TCR alpha and beta repertoires were sequenced longitudinally. Two healthy male donors, one aged 18 to 30 and one aged 30 to 39 years, were included in the cohort. Blood samples were taken at several timepoints before and after primary and secondary immunization, and bulk PBMC replicates and cell subsets were isolated.

TCR cDNA was synthesized by 5'RACE template switching, which introduced a universal primer site and unique molecular identifiers. Priming of cDNA synthesis was performed from both the TCR alpha and TCR beta constant segments. Libraries were amplified in two PCR steps, with sample barcodes and sequencing adapters added in the second step. Sequencing of libraries was done on Illumina HiSeq 2500 (2x100 bp) or NovaSeq (2x150 bp). The study's processing was this. Demultiplexing of reads and collapsing into UMI consensus sequences were performed with MIGEC, and V(D)J alignment was carried out with MiXCR. Clonotypes responding to the vaccine were identified with edgeR on replicate PBMC samples, with the criteria of FDR below 0.01 and a log2 fold change above 5 up to day 15. CD4 or CD8 identity was assigned to each bulk clonotype according to whether the clonotype was present at higher abundance in the sequenced CD4 repertoire or the sequenced CD8 repertoire. TCRdb itself trimmed the public reads at Q25 with fastp, ran MiXCR and retained productive beta chains. CDR3 protein duplicates are merged, each entry listing the most common genes and DNA. The V and J calls shown here were made by TCRdb, not taken from the authors' results. In this sample the table shows approximately 550,000 distinct CDR3 sequences, roughly 13% of which occur a single time. The ten largest clones capture more than 12% of the sample.

This specimen's treatment or condition label, interpreted: live attenuated yellow fever vaccine strain. At each blood-draw timepoint, two biological replicates of bulk PBMCs were collected. A standard Ficoll-Paque protocol was used to isolate PBMCs from peripheral blood. TriZol was used to extract RNA from bulk PBMCs, from CD4 and CD8 fractions, and from dextramer-positive and dextramer-negative fractions. What the work shows at the level of the full study, not this receptor alone: Most clones expanded after primary vaccination (almost 98% of CD4 and around 88% of CD8) were re-detected after the booster, suggesting that broad memory maintenance occurred. A small share of clonotypes occurred in both CD4 and CD8 compartments, likely arising from convergent recombination. Because only two donors were included in the study, the extent to which the findings can be generalized is limited. The secondary T-cell response was weaker than the primary response but faster, peaking on day 5 instead of day 15. Computational filtering was needed because FACS-sorted repertoires could contain abundant contaminating clonotypes from the bulk population.

Remarks on this clonotype: The antigen this receptor binds is unknown. No base qualities exist here, and no much larger clone lies one base off it.

Taken from the germline V gene, the CDR1 and CDR2 loops are SGHTA and FQGNSA. Trimming removed 1 base from V and 1 base from J, leaving 10 bases between the germline ends. The CDR3 has 15 amino acids, counting the end cysteine and phenylalanine. Solely the CDR3 DNA is kept, with 45 bases framed from the first base. The rearrangement joined TRBV7-2 to TRBJ1-1; the D gene is perhaps TRBD1, on 5 matching bases. This clonotype originated in a man aged 25-45 years who received the YFV17D yellow fever vaccine. The sample in question was PBMCs, obtained on the day of the yellow fever booster vaccination. The sequenced DNA: TGTGCCAGCAGCTTAGGCTGGCAGGGGAACACTGAAGCTTTCTTT. This sequence encodes CASSLGWQGNTEAFF.